The present entry profiles one TCR beta chain with its context. Some clones are missing from TCRdb's copy, which holds only in-frame ones; the method was immunoSEQ multiplex PCR. The table has about 75,000 clones, 90% to 95% seen once. These data come from a study of T cell changes during pregnancy in multiple sclerosis. The specimen was CD4+ T cells from peripheral blood mononuclear cells, collected before pregnancy. The clonotype comes from a female donor with multiple sclerosis, enrolled in a pregnancy study.

The CDR3 sequence: CASSVLPDSPHMYTF. The DNA for the CDR3 is TGTGCCAGCAGCGTACTCCCGGACAGCCCGCACATGTACACCTTC. V usage is TRBV9 and J usage is TRBJ1-2; tentative D call: TRBD1 (6 bases). There are 15 residues in the CDR3. The V end lost 1 base, the J end lost 11 bases, and 21 bases lay between the germline ends. Germline CDR1 SGDLS, CDR2 YYNGEE.